Included here is one T cell receptor (beta chain) sequence, with context. No cognate antigen has been identified for it. Per-nucleotide qualities are absent, and no much larger clonotype sits a single base away. This entry comes from a study of CD8+ T cells in alopecia areata (dated by TCRdb to the late 2010s). The study in broad terms: The treated patients, all with moderate-to-severe alopecia areata, were enrolled in an open-label pilot trial of oral tofacitinib given at 5 to 10 mg twice daily. Patients received tofacitinib for 6 to 18 months and were then followed off drug for 6 months to check for delayed response and recurrence. Disease severity in treated patients was measured with the SALT score, which quantifies the percentage of affected scalp surface area. The study used high-throughput TCRbeta sequencing to examine T cell clonal expansion in alopecia areata, in both the C3H/HeJ mouse model and human patients. In humans, TCRbeta sequencing was performed on scalp tissue and on sorted CD4+ and CD8+ peripheral blood T cells from healthy controls and from patients with patchy or totalis/universalis alopecia areata. Patients on tofacitinib were biopsied at baseline and after 4 and 24 weeks of treatment, and several of the patients also had a later scalp biopsy. Clonality in the scalp was compared among normal scalp (n=4), patchy alopecia areata scalp (n=8), and alopecia totalis/universalis scalp (n=8). RNA was extracted with the PAXgene miRNA kit for fixed scalp, the miRNeasy kit for PBMCs, and the RNeasy kit for mouse skin. Amplification of TCRbeta CDR3 regions was done by immunoSEQ multiplex PCR using 35 Vbeta forward primers and 13 Jbeta reverse primers. General findings and caveats noted by the study authors: Shared TCR sequences between patients were less evident than in mice, which may be partly attributable to HLA diversity in the patient population. Many expanded lesional clones persisted in scalp and blood during tofacitinib treatment, which may partly explain relapse after stopping treatment. Compared with normal scalp, lesional scalp, particularly in alopecia totalis/universalis, had higher clonality and more expanded CD8+ clones, which suggests antigenic drive. Because the treated cohort was small and included a single nonresponder, larger studies are needed to assess links between baseline CD8+ expansion and response. Tofacitinib significantly decreased scalp clonality and the number of expanded CD8+ clones among the top 100 scalp clones. Scalp TCR repertoire analysis is complicated because resident alphabeta T cells in normal human skin are also sequenced, whereas mouse skin is dominated by gammadelta T cells.

According to the study, the label for this sample's time point signals: approximately 4 weeks on oral tofacitinib. In the paper's terms, the treatment or condition label means: oral pan-JAK inhibitor, 5-10 mg twice daily. Lesional scalp punch biopsies and peripheral blood were collected from alopecia areata patients. After PBMCs were isolated by density centrifugation and stained for CD3, CD4 and CD8, a FACSAria was used to sort CD4+ and CD8+ T cells. At the junction V is shortened by 4 bases and J by 6 bases, with 10 bases in between. The CDR3 starts with the cysteine, ends with the phenylalanine, and has 12 residues. Here the CDR3 DNA is all that survives: 36 bases in frame from base 1. CDR1 and CDR2 (MGHDK, SYGVNS) derive from the germline V gene. Library preparation was by the immunoSEQ multiplex PCR assay. For TCR sequencing, RNA was extracted from every sample and reverse transcribed into cDNA to serve as template. SuperScript III was used for first-strand cDNA synthesis, primed with a 2:1 mix of oligo-dT and random hexamers. A synthetic immune receptor repertoire was used to gauge amplification bias, and whatever bias remained was removed computationally. In the source study's methods: After raw reads were preprocessed to remove errors, the CDR3 was defined following IMGT conventions as running from the conserved cysteine to phenylalanine. Clonality was computed by normalizing Shannon entropy by log2 of the number of productive unique TCRs and subtracting the result from 1. CD4 or CD8 identity of scalp clones was inferred by cross-referencing scalp TCRbeta sequences with sorted blood CD4 and CD8 repertoires. Sourced from immuneACCESS, this table was stored by TCRdb with only in-frame sequences that have V and J called. A share of the clones is absent; for the studies checked, an unresolved V gene accounts for under half, and the remainder has no known explanation. The V and J calls and clone size were taken over from that table, and D and trimming were inferred from the DNA. Recorded for this sample are 100,000 to 150,000 clones; approximately 60% of them occurred a single time. Of the sample, under 7.5% is held by the ten largest clones.

The clonotype originates from a human donor with alopecia areata. Sequencing was performed on CD4+ T cells sorted from blood, taken at week 4, from a patient treated with tofacitinib. The sequence links TRBV25-1 to TRBJ2-7; the best D guess is TRBD1, with 5 bases matching. The CDR3 protein: CASSAGFGEQYF. The base sequence is TGTGCCAGCAGTGCAGGGTTTGGCGAGCAGTACTTC.